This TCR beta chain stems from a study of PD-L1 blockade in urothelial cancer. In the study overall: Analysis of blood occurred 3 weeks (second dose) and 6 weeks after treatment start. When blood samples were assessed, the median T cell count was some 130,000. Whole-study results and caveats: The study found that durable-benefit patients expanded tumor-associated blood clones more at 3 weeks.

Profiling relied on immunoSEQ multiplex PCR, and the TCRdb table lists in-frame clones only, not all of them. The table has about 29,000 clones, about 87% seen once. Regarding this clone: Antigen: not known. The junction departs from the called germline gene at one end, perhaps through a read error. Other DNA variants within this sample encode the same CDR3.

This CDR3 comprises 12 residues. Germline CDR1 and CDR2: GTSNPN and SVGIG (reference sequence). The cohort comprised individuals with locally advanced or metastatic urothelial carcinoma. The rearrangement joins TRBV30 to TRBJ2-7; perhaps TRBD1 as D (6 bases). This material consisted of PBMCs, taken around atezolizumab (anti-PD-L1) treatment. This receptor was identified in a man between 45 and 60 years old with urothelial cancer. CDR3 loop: CAWSVQGYEQYF. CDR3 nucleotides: TGTGCCTGGAGTGTACAGGGCTACGAACAGTACTTC.